The clone carrying this T cell receptor beta chain was detected ten times or more. Its specificity is not known. This specimen belongs to a study of Graves' ophthalmopathy and Graves' hyperthyroidism. Study results and limitations: Between ophthalmopathy and stable hyperthyroidism, a 13-signature model drew a separation with 87.88% sensitivity and approximately 79% specificity. Thyroid clonotypes that were expanded above 0.001 frequency mostly also appeared in blood.

Amplifying from RNA transcripts, the study obtained TCR beta CDR3 regions. A first-round RT-PCR used HTBI primers, followed by a second-round multiplex PCR. One entry per CDR3 protein, called by TCRdb with MiXCR from the multiplex PCR reads. The sample includes about 740,000 distinct CDR3 sequences, roughly 40% of them seen just once. CDR3 length: 17 residues. V shed 3 bases and J shed 2 bases, with 19 bases lying between them. The germline gives CDR1 LNHNV, CDR2 YYDKDF (reference sequence). The study enrolled ophthalmopathy donors with moderate-to-severe activity, CAS ≥3, NOSPECS ≥4 and duration under 3 months. A diagnosis was made from clinical symptoms together with serum thyroxine, TRAb, thyroid ultrasound and orbital computed tomography.

Sequencing input: peripheral blood. This clonotype originated in an adult man with Graves' ophthalmopathy. The rearrangement links TRBV15 to TRBJ1-1; D may be TRBD1 (5 bases). As DNA, the CDR3 is TGTGCCACCAGCAGGGTCAGGGAGGGGTATGCAAACACTGAAGCTTTCTTT. This codes for CATSRVREGYANTEAFF. Drawing the rest from reference TRBV15 and TRBJ1-1, the complete variable domain is DAMVIQNPRYQVTQFGKPVTLSCSQTLNHNVMYWYQQKSSQAPKLLFHYYDKDFNNEADTPDNFQSRRPNTSFCFLDIRSPGLGDTAMYLCATSRVREGYANTEAFFGQGTRLTVV.